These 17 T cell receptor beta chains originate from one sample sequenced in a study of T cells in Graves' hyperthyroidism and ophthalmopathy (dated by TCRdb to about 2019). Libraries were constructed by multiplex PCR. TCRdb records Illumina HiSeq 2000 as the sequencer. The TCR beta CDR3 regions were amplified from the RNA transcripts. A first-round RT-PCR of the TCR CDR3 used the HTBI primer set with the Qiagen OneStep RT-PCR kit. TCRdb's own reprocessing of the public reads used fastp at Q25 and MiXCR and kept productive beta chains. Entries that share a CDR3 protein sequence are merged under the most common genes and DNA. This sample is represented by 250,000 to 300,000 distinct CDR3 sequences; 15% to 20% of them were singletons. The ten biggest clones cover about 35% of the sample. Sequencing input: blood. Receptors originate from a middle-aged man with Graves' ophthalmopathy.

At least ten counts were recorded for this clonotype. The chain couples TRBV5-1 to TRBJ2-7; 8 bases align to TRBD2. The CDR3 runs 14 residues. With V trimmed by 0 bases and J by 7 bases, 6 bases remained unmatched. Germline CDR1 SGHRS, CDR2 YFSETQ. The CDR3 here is CASSLESGTREQYF. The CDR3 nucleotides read TGCGCCAGCAGCTTGGAGTCCGGGACTAGAGAGCAGTACTTC.

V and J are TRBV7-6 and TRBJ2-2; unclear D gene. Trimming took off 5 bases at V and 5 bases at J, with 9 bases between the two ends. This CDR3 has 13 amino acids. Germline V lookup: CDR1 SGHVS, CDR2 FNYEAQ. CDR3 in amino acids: CASSRDMTGELFF. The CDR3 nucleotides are TGTGCCAGCAGCCGAGACATGACCGGGGAGCTGTTTTTT.

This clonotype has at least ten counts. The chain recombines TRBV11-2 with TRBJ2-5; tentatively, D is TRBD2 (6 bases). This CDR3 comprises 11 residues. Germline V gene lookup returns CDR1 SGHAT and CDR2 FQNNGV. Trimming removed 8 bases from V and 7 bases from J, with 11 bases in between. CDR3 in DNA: TGTGCCAGCCTCGCCGGGGGGACCCAGTACTTC. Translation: CASLAGGTQYF.

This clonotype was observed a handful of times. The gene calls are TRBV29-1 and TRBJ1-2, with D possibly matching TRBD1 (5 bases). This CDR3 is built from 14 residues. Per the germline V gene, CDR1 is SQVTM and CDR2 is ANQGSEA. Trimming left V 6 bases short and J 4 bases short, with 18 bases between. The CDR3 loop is CSVPGAGLGYGYTF. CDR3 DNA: TGCAGCGTCCCTGGGGCCGGCCTGGGCTATGGCTACACCTTC.

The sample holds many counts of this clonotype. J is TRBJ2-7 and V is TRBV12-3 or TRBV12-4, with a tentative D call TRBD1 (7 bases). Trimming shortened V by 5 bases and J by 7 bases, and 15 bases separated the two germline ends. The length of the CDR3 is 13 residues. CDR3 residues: CASSRGGAGEQYF. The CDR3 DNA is TGTGCCAGCAGTCGAGGGGGCGCGGGGGAGCAGTACTTC.

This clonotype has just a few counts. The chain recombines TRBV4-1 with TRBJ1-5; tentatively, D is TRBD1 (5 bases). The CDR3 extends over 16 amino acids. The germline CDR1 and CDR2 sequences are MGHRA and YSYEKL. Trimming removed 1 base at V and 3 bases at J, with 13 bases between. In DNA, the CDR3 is TGCGCCAGCAGCCAAGGAACGGGGCTACCCAATCAGCCCCAGCATTTT. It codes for CASSQGTGLPNQPQHF.

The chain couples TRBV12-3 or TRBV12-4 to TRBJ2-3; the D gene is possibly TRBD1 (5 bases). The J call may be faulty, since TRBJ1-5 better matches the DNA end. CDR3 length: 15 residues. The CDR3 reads CASSLGGTSTDTQHF. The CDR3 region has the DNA TGTGCCAGCAGTTTAGGTGGGACCAGCACAGATACGCAGCATTTT.

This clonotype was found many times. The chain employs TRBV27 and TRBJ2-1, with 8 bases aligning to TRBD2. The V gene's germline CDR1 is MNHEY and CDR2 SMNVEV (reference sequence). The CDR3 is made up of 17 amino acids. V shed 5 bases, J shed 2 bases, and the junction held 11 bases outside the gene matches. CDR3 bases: TGTGCCAGCAGTACGCCCCCGGGACTAGGCACCTACAATGAGCAGTTCTTC. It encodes CASSTPPGLGTYNEQFF.

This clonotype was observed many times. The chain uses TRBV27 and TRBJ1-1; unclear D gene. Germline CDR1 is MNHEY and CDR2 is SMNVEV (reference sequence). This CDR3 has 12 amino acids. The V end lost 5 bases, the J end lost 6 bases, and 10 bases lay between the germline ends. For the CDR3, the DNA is TGTGCCAGCAGTGCCCCCGGGCCTGAAGCTTTCTTT. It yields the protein CASSAPGPEAFF.

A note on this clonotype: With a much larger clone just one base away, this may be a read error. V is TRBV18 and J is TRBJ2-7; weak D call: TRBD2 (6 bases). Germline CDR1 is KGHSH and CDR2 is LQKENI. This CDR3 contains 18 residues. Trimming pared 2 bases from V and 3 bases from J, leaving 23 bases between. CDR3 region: CASSPGLPGSRLGYEQYF. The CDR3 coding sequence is TGTGCCAGCTCACCAGGGTTACCGGGCAGCCGACTAGGCTACGAGCAGTACTTC.

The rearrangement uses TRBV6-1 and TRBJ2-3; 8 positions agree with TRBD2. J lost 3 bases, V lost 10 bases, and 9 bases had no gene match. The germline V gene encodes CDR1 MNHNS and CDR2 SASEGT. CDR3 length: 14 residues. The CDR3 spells CATQRERLTDTQYF. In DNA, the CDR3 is TGTGCCACCCAGCGGGAGAGGTTAACAGATACGCAGTATTTT.

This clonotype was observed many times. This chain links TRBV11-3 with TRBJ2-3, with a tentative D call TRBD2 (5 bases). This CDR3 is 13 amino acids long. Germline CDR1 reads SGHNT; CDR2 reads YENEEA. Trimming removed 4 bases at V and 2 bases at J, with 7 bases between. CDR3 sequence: CASSSGLTDTQYF. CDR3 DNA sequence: TGTGCCAGCAGCTCAGGACTCACAGATACGCAGTATTTT.

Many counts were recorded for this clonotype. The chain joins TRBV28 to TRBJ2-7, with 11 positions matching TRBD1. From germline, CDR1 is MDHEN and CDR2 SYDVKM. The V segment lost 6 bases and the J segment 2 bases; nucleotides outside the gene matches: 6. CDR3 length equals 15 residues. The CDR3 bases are TGTGCCAGCAGCTTCCGGGACAGGGGGACCTACGAGCAGTACTTC. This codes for CASSFRDRGTYEQYF.

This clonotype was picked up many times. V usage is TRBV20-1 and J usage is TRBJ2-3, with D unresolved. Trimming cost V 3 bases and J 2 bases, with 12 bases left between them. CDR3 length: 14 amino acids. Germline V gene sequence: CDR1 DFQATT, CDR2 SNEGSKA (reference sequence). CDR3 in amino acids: CSASPSFNTDTQYF. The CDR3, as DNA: TGCAGTGCTAGCCCCTCTTTCAACACAGATACGCAGTATTTT.

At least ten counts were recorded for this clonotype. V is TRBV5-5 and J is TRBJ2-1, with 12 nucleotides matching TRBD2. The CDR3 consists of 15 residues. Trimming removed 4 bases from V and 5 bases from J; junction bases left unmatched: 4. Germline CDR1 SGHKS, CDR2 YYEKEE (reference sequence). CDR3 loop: CASSVGLAGNNEQFF. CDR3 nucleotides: TGTGCCAGCAGCGTGGGACTAGCGGGCAACAATGAGCAGTTCTTC. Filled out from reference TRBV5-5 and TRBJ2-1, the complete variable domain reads DAGVTQSPTHLIKTRGQQVTLRCSPISGHKSVSWYQQVLGQGPQFIFQYYEKEERGRGNFPDRFSARQFPNYSSELNVNALLLGDSALYLCASSVGLAGNNEQFFGPGTRLTVL.

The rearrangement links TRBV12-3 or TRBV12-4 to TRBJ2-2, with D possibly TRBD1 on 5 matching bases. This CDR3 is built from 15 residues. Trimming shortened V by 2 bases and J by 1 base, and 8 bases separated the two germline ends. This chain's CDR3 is CASSLFQGNTGELFF. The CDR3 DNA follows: TGTGCCAGCAGTTTATTCCAGGGGAACACCGGGGAGCTGTTTTTT.

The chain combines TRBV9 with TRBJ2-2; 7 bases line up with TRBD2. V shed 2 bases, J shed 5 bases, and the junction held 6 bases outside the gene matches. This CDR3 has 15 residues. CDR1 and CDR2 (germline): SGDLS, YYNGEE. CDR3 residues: CASSVSGTTTGELFF. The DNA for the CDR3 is TGTGCCAGCAGCGTTTCAGGGACTACTACCGGGGAGCTGTTTTTT.